This paragraph reports one T cell receptor (beta chain). The sample belongs to a study of CD8 T cells in Susac syndrome. The RNA, about 0.5 to 1 ug, was put through reverse transcription using random hexamers. TCRdb analysed the immunoSEQ multiplex PCR reads with MiXCR anew, one entry per CDR3 protein. The data show some 300,000 distinct CDR3 sequences, approximately 89% seen once. The specimen was CD8+ T cells from PBMCs. The sequence was obtained from a human donor with multiple sclerosis.

As DNA, the CDR3 is TGTGCCAGCAGTGATCTAGGGGGAAACTATGGCTACACCTTC. This translates into CASSDLGGNYGYTF. V is TRBV2 and J is TRBJ1-2; D is possibly TRBD1 (6 bases). The CDR3 has 14 residues. The germline V gene has CDR1 SNHLY and CDR2 FYNNEI. The germline V and J ends were trimmed by 3 bases and 2 bases, with 10 bases remaining between them.